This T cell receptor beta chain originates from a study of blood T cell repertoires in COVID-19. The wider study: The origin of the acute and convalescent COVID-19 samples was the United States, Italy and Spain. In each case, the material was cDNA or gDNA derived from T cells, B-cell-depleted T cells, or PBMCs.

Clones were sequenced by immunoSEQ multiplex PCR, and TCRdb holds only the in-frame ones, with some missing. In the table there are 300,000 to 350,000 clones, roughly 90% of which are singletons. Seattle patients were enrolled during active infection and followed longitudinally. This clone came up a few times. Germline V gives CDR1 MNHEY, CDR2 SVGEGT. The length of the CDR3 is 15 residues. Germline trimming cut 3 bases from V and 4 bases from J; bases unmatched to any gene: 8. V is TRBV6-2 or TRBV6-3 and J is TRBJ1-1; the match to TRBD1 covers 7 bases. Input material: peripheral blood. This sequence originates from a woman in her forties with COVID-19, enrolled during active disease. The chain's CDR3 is CASSYEGGASTEAFF. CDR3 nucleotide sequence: TGTGCCAGCAGTTATGAAGGGGGCGCCAGCACTGAAGCTTTCTTT.